The 21 T cell receptor beta chains presented below share a single source sample, sequenced in a study of blood T cell repertoires in COVID-19. Sequencing was performed with immunoSEQ multiplex PCR; in TCRdb, only in-frame clones are kept and a portion is missing. The sample lists about 170,000 clones; over 80% were seen once. The sample comprised PBMCs or T cells enriched from blood (not recorded which). The receptors here all came from a woman in her 50s who had recovered from COVID-19.

V usage is TRBV5-4 and J usage is TRBJ2-5; TRBD1 matches at 7 bases. This CDR3 spans 13 amino acids. J was trimmed by 3 bases and V by 4 bases; bases with no gene match: 3. Germline-derived CDR1 and CDR2 are SGHNT and YYREEE (reference sequence). CDR3 protein: CASSTGTEETQYF. The DNA of the CDR3 is TGTGCCAGCAGCACCGGGACAGAAGAGACCCAGTACTTC.

This clone was observed a few times. CDR3 loop: CASSIKGSEAFF. CDR3 nucleotides: TGTGCCAGTAGTATAAAGGGGTCTGAAGCTTTCTTT. The chain employs TRBV19 and TRBJ1-1; TRBD1 might be the D (5 bases). Germline V gene data show CDR1 as LNHDA and CDR2 as SQIVND (reference sequence). This CDR3 is built from 12 residues. The V and J ends lost 2 bases and 6 bases respectively, with 7 bases between them. The full variable domain, in which reference TRBV19 and TRBJ1-1 provide the parts outside the CDR3, is DGGITQSPKYLFRKEGQNVTLSCEQNLNHDAMYWYRQDPGQGLRLIYYSQIVNDFQKGDIAEGYSVSREKKESFPLTVTSAQKNPTAFYLCASSIKGSEAFFGQGTRLTVV.

This chain joins TRBV4-1 and TRBJ2-6; 8 positions match TRBD1. This CDR3 spans 15 amino acids. Germline V gene lookup returns CDR1 MGHRA and CDR2 YSYEKL. V dropped 11 bases and J dropped 2; count of bases not matched to a gene: 8. Here the CDR3 DNA reads TGCGCCGCCCAGCCACAGGGGGCTGGGGCCAACGTCCTGACTTTC. Protein sequence: CAAQPQGAGANVLTF.

This clone showed up just a few times. This chain uses TRBV5-1 with TRBJ1-1; D not certain. Germline V CDR1 and CDR2: SGHRS, YFSETQ. The V and J ends lost 4 bases and 0 bases respectively, with 13 bases between them. This CDR3 contains 15 residues. The CDR3 loop reads CASSAYSRVNTEAFF. CDR3 sequence (DNA): TGCGCCAGCAGCGCTTACAGCCGTGTGAACACTGAAGCTTTCTTT.

J is TRBJ1-2 and V is TRBV18; D is ambiguous. CDR1 is KGHSH, CDR2 LQKENI, per germline. Trimming removed 6 bases at V and 6 bases at J, with 14 bases between. This CDR3 has 13 residues. The CDR3: CASSEGETHGYTF. CDR3 nucleotides: TGTGCCAGCTCGGAGGGCGAGACCCATGGCTACACCTTC.

This clone was observed a handful of times. The rearrangement joins TRBV27 to TRBJ1-3; TRBD1 agrees at 8 bases. This CDR3 contains 16 residues. With 5 bases clipped from V and 4 bases from J, the junction kept 10 bases outside the gene matches. In germline, CDR1 is MNHEY, CDR2 SMNVEV (reference sequence). CDR3 DNA sequence: TGTGCCAGCAGTGATCGGACAGGGTTCGGGGGAAACACCATATATTTT. Protein sequence: CASSDRTGFGGNTIYF.

CDR3 loop: CASSLGGQAADTQYF. In DNA, the CDR3 is TGTGCCAGCAGCTTGGGGGGCCAGGCGGCGGATACGCAGTATTTT. The rearrangement joins TRBV5-8 to TRBJ2-3; TRBD1 is a possible D gene (5 bases). Germline-derived CDR1 and CDR2 are SGHTS and YDEGEE. The CDR3 is made up of 15 amino acids. Trimming pared 0 bases from V and 6 bases from J, leaving 14 bases between.

The chain links TRBV7-8 to TRBJ2-5, with D possibly TRBD2 on 6 matching bases. Trimming removed 2 bases at V and 4 bases at J, with 14 bases between. CDR1 is SGHVS, CDR2 FQNEAQ, per germline. The CDR3 consists of 15 residues. Here the CDR3 DNA reads TGTGCCAGCAGCTTAAATACTCGGGGGACAGAGACCCAGTACTTC. It yields the protein CASSLNTRGTETQYF. Full variable domain (outside the CDR3, taken from reference TRBV7-8 and TRBJ2-5): GAGVSQSPRYKVAKRGQDVALRCDPISGHVSLFWYQQALGQGPEFLTYFQNEAQLDKSGLPSDRFFAERPEGSVSTLKIQRTQQEDSAVYLCASSLNTRGTETQYFGPGTRLLVL.

This chain joins TRBV6-5 and TRBJ2-3, with TRBD2 matching over 9 bases. Germline V CDR1 and CDR2: MNHEY, SVGAGI. J lost 0 bases, V lost 4 bases, and 5 bases had no gene match. The CDR3 has 16 residues. The CDR3 DNA reads TGTGCCAGCAGTTGGCGGGGGGGAGCTAGCACAGATACGCAGTATTTT. Translation: CASSWRGGASTDTQYF.

This clone was seen a handful of times. CDR3 residues: CASSVMGGQAFF. The CDR3 DNA sequence: TGTGCCAGCAGTGTAATGGGAGGGCAAGCTTTCTTT. V is TRBV2 and J is TRBJ1-1; the D is unclear. Germline V gives CDR1 SNHLY, CDR2 FYNNEI. The germline V and J ends were trimmed by 4 bases and 9 bases, with 12 bases remaining between them. The CDR3 runs 12 residues.

This chain uses TRBV19 with TRBJ1-4; the D gene is possibly TRBD1 (5 bases). The V gene's germline CDR1 is LNHDA and CDR2 SQIVND (reference sequence). The CDR3 sequence is 14 residues long. The germline V and J ends were trimmed by 6 bases and 6 bases, with 14 bases remaining between them. The CDR3 DNA reads TGTGCCAGTAGGGCTGTGGGGGGAGATGAAAAACTGTTTTTT. Protein sequence: CASRAVGGDEKLFF.

The chain has TRBV29-1 and TRBJ1-6; 7 bases align to TRBD1. This CDR3 comprises 13 residues. The V gene's germline CDR1 is SQVTM and CDR2 ANQGSEA. Trimming at V came to 6 bases and at J to 7 bases, leaving 6 bases not matched to a gene. The CDR3 DNA is TGCAGCGTGGCTACGACAGGGAATTCACCCCTCCACTTT. This encodes CSVATTGNSPLHF.

The V call is TRBV11-2, the J call TRBJ1-1; possible D gene TRBD1, 5 bases. CDR3 length: 13 amino acids. Germline V lookup: CDR1 SGHAT, CDR2 FQNNGV. V was cut by 5 bases and J by 4 bases, with 11 bases left in between. The CDR3 DNA follows: TGTGCCAGCAGCCTGCAGGGTGCCACTGAAGCTTTCTTT. It encodes CASSLQGATEAFF.

The CDR3 loop is CASSVVGGRDTIYF. The CDR3 DNA reads as TGTGCCAGCAGCGTAGTAGGAGGGAGGGACACCATATATTTT. J is TRBJ1-3 and V is TRBV9; D gene unclear. CDR1 and CDR2 from the germline V gene are SGDLS and YYNGEE. The CDR3 runs to 14 residues. The V end lost 0 bases, the J end lost 8 bases, and 12 bases lay between the germline ends.

This clone was counted a single time. The rearrangement uses TRBV28 and TRBJ1-1; D remains unclear. Germline assignment: CDR1 MDHEN and CDR2 SYDVKM. The CDR3 is 13 residues long. Trimming cost V 5 bases and J 6 bases, with 13 bases left between them. CDR3 bases: TGTGCCAGCAGTAGCCATACTAATGCTGAAGCTTTCTTT. Translated, it gives CASSSHTNAEAFF.

The chain combines TRBV10-1 with TRBJ2-7; 8 bases align to TRBD1. This CDR3 spans 12 amino acids. The junction had 3 bases not matched to a gene; V was cut back by 6 bases and J by 5 bases. Germline CDR1 and CDR2: WNHNN and SYGVQD (reference sequence). In DNA form, the CDR3 reads TGCGCCAGCAGGGACAGGGCCCACGAGCAGTACGTC. Translation: CASRDRAHEQYV.

This clone has a single count. This chain links TRBV27 with TRBJ1-2, with a weak D call TRBD1 (6 bases). The CDR3 covers 15 residues. Per germline, CDR1 MNHEY and CDR2 SMNVEV (reference sequence). The V gene lost 5 bases and the J gene lost 7 bases, with 20 bases spanning the gap. CDR3 region: CASSPRGQIRAGYTF. CDR3 DNA sequence: TGTGCCAGCAGTCCCAGAGGACAGATCCGTGCTGGCTACACCTTC.

The chain links TRBV3-1 (or the pseudogene TRBV3-2) to TRBJ1-1; D is ambiguous. V gave up 0 bases and J gave up 8 bases, with 7 bases separating them. This CDR3 spans 12 amino acids. Germline V gene sequence: CDR1 LGHDT, CDR2 YNNKEL (reference sequence). CDR3 sequence (DNA): TGTGCCAGCAGCCAAGATAGTCGAGAAGCTTTCTTT. The encoded protein is CASSQDSREAFF.

This chain uses TRBV10-3 with TRBJ2-7; weak D call: TRBD1 (6 bases). Per the germline V gene, CDR1 is ENHRY and CDR2 is SYGVKD. V shed 6 bases and J shed 9 bases, with 18 bases lying between them. There are 13 residues in the CDR3. Here the CDR3 reads CAIRGIRDIGQYV. The CDR3 DNA reads TGTGCCATCAGGGGGATCCGGGACATCGGGCAGTACGTC.

This clone has only a few counts. The chain is built from TRBV6-5 and TRBJ1-2; D unresolved. Germline CDR1 MNHEY, CDR2 SVGAGI. The CDR3 sequence is 15 residues long. V gave up 6 bases and J gave up 6 bases, with 20 bases separating them. CDR3 DNA sequence: TGTGCCAGCAGATCGACGGCGAGGCCCGTCCATGGCTACACCTTC. Translated: CASRSTARPVHGYTF.

The genes are TRBV28 and TRBJ1-1; 11 nucleotides match TRBD1. The germline V gene has CDR1 MDHEN and CDR2 SYDVKM. V shed 2 bases, J shed 9 bases, and the junction held 5 bases outside the gene matches. This CDR3 has 14 amino acids. This CDR3 reads CASSLVGQGAQAFF. CDR3 nucleotide sequence: TGTGCCAGCAGTTTAGTAGGACAGGGGGCGCAAGCTTTCTTT.